The 4 T cell receptor beta chains listed next were all sequenced from one sample in a study of T-cell reconstitution after alpha-beta-depleted transplantation in children. Molecular barcoding with unique molecular identifiers was used for the TCRbeta library. TCRdb reprocessed the PCR reads via MiXCR and lists one record per CDR3 protein. The data hold about 300,000 distinct CDR3 sequences, with roughly 9.1% observed a single time. This specimen was PBMCs, taken before TCRalphabeta/CD19-depleted stem cell transplant. These receptors were taken from a boy less than two years old with acute myeloid leukemia, due to receive a stem cell transplant.

At least ten counts were recorded for this clonotype. This chain uses TRBV5-1 with TRBJ2-5; 12 bases are a match to TRBD1. Looked up from germline, CDR1 is SGHRS and CDR2 is YFSETQ. Unmatched junction bases numbered 4, after V lost 3 bases and J lost 4 bases. The CDR3 loop spans 15 amino acids. The CDR3 protein is CASSWDRGLGETQYF. For the CDR3, the DNA is TGCGCCAGCAGCTGGGACAGGGGGCTTGGAGAGACCCAGTACTTC. The full variable domain, completed using reference TRBV5-1 and TRBJ2-5, is KAGVTQTPRYLIKTRGQQVTLSCSPISGHRSVSWYQQTPGQGLQFLFEYFSETQRNKGNFPGRFSGRQFSNSRSEMNVSTLELGDSALYLCASSWDRGLGETQYFGPGTRLLVL.

This clonotype was observed at least ten times. The chain is built from TRBV29-1 and TRBJ2-7; no clear D gene. Germline V lookup: CDR1 SQVTM, CDR2 ANQGSEA. Trimming stripped 5 bases from V and 2 bases from J, with 10 bases between. The CDR3 sequence is 12 residues long. The CDR3 sequence is CSVKTSTYEQYF. The CDR3 DNA reads as TGCAGCGTTAAGACTTCAACCTACGAGCAGTACTTC.

This clonotype was detected ten times or more. The junction shows a germline mismatch at one end, possibly a read error. The chain has TRBV7-2 and TRBJ2-5; the D is unclear. This CDR3 contains 11 residues. Looked up from germline, CDR1 is SGHTA and CDR2 is FQGNSA. CDR3 coding DNA: TGTGCCAGCAGTGATACAGAGCCCCAGTACTTC. It is translated as CASSDTEPQYF. Full variable domain (remainder filled in from reference TRBV7-2 and TRBJ2-5): GAGVSQSPSNKVTEKGKDVELRCDPISGHTALYWYRQSLGQGLEFLIYFQGNSAPDKSGLPSDRFSAERTGGSVSTLTIQRTQQEDSAVYLCASSDTEPQYFGPGTRLLVL.

This clonotype was seen ten or more times. The chain is built from TRBV24-1 and TRBJ2-2; D unclear. Germline assignment: CDR1 KGHDR and CDR2 SFDVKD. The CDR3 covers 15 residues. Trimming pared 0 bases from V and 4 bases from J, leaving 8 bases between. The CDR3 region has the DNA TGTGCCACCAGTGATTTGCCCTTTGGCACCGGGGAGCTGTTTTTT. The encoded protein is CATSDLPFGTGELFF.